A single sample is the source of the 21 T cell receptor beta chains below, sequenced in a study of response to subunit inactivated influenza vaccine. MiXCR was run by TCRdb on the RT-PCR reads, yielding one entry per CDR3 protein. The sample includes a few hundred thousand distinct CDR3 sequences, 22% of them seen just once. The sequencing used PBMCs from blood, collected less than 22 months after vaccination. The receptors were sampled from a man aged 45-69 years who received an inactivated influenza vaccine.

The CDR3 here is CASSQGRTTHNEQFF. CDR3 DNA sequence: TGTGCCAGCAGCCAGGGAAGGACTACCCACAATGAGCAGTTCTTC. The chain uses TRBV4-2 and TRBJ2-1, with D perhaps matching TRBD2 (6 bases). The germline V and J ends were trimmed by 3 bases and 5 bases, with 14 bases remaining between them. The germline V gene has CDR1 LGHNA and CDR2 YNFKEQ. The CDR3 loop spans 15 amino acids.

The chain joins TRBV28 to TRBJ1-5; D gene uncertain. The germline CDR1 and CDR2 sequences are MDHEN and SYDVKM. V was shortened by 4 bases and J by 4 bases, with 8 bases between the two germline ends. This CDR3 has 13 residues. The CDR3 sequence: CASSSHDNQPQHF. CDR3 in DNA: TGTGCCAGCAGTTCCCACGATAATCAGCCCCAGCATTTT.

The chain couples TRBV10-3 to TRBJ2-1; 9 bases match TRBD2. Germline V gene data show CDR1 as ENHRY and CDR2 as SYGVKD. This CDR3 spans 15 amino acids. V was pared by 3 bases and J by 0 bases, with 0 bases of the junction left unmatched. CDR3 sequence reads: CAISDSGGSYNEQFF. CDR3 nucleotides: TGTGCCATCAGTGATAGCGGGGGCTCCTACAATGAGCAGTTCTTC.

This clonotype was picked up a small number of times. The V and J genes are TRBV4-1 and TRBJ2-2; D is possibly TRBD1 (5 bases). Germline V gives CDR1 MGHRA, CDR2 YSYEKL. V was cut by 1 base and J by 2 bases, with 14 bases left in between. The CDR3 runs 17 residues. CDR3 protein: CASSQGVVTVNTGELFF. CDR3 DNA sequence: TGCGCCAGCAGCCAAGGAGTCGTGACAGTAAACACCGGGGAGCTGTTTTTT.

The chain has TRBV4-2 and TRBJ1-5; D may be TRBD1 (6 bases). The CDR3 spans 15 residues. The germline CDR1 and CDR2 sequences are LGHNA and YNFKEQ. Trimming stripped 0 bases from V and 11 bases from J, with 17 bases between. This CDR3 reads CASSQEAGGQWAQHF. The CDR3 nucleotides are TGTGCCAGCAGCCAAGAGGCGGGGGGGCAGTGGGCCCAGCATTTT.

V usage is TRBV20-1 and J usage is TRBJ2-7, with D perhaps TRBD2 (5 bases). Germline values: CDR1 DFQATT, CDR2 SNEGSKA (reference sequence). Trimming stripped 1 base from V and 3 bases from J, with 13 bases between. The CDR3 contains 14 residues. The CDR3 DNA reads TGCAGTGCTAGAGCTGGAGGAGCTATCTACGAGCAGTACTTC. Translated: CSARAGGAIYEQYF.

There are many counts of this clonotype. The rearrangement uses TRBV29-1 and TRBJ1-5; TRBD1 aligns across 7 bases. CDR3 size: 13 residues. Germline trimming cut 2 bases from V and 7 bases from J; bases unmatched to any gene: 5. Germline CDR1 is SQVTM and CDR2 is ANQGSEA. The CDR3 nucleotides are TGCAGCGTTGAATTGAGACAGGGCCAGCCCCAGCATTTT. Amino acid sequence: CSVELRQGQPQHF.

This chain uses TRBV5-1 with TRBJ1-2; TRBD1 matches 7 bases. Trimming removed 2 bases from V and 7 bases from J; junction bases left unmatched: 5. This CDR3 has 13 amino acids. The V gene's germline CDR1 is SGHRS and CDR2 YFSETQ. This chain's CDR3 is CASSFRDRSGYTF. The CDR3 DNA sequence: TGCGCCAGCAGCTTCCGGGACAGAAGTGGCTACACCTTC.

The CDR3 DNA reads as TGCGCCAGGAGGGGGTACAGGTACCAAGAGACCCAGTACTTC. It translates to CARRGYRYQETQYF. V and J are TRBV23-1 and TRBJ2-5, with D possibly TRBD1 on 6 matching bases. TRBV23-1 is an ORF; its function is uncertain. Trimming pared 9 bases from V and 0 bases from J, leaving 14 bases between. The CDR3 has 14 residues.

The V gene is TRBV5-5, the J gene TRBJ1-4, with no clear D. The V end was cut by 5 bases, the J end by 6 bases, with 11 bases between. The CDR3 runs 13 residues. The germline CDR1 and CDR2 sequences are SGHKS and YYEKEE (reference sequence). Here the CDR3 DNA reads TGTGCCAGCAGGATGGTCGGGGATGAAAAACTGTTTTTT. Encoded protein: CASRMVGDEKLFF.

In DNA, the CDR3 is TGTGCCAGCAGCTTACTAGCGGGCCCCAGCACAGATACGCAGTATTTT. Translated, it gives CASSLLAGPSTDTQYF. This chain uses TRBV7-7 with TRBJ2-3, with 8 bases aligning to TRBD2. The CDR3 is 16 amino acids. Germline V gene sequence: CDR1 SSHAT, CDR2 FNYEAQ (reference sequence). With V trimmed by 2 bases and J by 0 bases, 4 bases remained unmatched.

The CDR3 DNA is TGTGCCAGCAGCTTACCTATAGCCCTCCGTATAGGCTATGGCTACACCTTC. This encodes CASSLPIALRIGYGYTF. The chain couples TRBV7-9 to TRBJ1-2; no firm D call. Per germline, CDR1 SEHNR and CDR2 FQNEAQ (reference sequence). V shed 2 bases and J shed 4 bases, with 20 bases lying between them. This CDR3 region has 17 residues.

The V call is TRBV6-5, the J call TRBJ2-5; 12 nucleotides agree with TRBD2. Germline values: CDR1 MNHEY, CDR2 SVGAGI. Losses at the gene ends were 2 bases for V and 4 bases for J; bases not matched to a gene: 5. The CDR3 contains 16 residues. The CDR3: CASSYEASGRAETQYF. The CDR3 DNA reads TGTGCCAGCAGTTACGAGGCTAGCGGGAGGGCAGAGACCCAGTACTTC.

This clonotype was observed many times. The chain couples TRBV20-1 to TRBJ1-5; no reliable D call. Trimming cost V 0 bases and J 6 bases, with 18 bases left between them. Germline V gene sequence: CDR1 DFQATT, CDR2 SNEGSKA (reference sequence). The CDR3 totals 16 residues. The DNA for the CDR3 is TGCAGTGCTAGAGAGTCGGGATCGCGTCATCTTCAGCCCCAGCATTTT. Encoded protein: CSARESGSRHLQPQHF.

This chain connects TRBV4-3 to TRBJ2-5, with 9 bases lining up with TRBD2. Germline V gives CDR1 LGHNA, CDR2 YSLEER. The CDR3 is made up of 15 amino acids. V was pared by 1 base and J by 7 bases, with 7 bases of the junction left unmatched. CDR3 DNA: TGCGCCAGCAGCCAAGTTCCTAGCGGGGAGGCGACCCAGTACTTC. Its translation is CASSQVPSGEATQYF.

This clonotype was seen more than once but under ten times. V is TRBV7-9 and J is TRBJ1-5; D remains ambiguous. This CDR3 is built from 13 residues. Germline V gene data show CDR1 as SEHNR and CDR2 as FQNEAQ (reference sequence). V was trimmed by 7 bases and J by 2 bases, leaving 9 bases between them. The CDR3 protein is CASTSGGNQPQHF. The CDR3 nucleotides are TGTGCCAGCACGTCCGGTGGCAATCAGCCCCAGCATTTT.

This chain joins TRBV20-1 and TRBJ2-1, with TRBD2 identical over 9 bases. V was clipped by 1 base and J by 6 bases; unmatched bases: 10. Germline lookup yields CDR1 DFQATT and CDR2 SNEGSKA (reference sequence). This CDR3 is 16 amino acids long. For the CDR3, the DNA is TGCAGTGCTAGAGTGCACCACAATAGCGGGAGCAATGAGCAGTTCTTC. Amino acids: CSARVHHNSGSNEQFF.

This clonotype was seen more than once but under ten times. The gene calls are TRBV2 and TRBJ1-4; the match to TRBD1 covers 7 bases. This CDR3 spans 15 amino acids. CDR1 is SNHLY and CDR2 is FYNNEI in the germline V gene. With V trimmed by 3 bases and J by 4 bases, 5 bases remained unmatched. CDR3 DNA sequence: TGTGCCAGCAGTGATTGGGGACAGCTTAATGAAAAACTGTTTTTT. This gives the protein CASSDWGQLNEKLFF.

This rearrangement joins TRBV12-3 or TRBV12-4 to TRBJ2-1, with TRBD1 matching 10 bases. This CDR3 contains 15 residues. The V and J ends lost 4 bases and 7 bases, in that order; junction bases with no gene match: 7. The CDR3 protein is CASSSPGQGSNEQFF. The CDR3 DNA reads TGTGCCAGCAGTTCTCCGGGACAGGGGAGTAATGAGCAGTTCTTC.

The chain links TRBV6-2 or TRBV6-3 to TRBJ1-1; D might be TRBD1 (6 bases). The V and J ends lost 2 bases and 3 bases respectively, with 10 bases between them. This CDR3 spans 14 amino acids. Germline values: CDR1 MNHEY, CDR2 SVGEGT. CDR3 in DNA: TGTGCCAGCAGTTACGGGGGGCTCGACACTGAAGCTTTCTTT. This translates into CASSYGGLDTEAFF.

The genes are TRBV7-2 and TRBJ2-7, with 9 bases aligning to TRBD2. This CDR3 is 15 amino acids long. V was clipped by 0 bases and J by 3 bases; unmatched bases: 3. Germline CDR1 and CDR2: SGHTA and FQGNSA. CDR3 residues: CASSLAATSGYEQYF. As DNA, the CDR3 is TGTGCCAGCAGCTTAGCCGCGACTAGCGGCTACGAGCAGTACTTC.